Detailed here is one T cell receptor (beta chain). The source of the sample is a study of blood T cell repertoires in COVID-19. V was clipped by 6 bases and J by 3 bases, with 11 bases between them. Germline CDR1 reads MNHEY; CDR2 reads SVGAGI. This CDR3 is 13 amino acids long. TCRdb's copy holds only in-frame clones and misses some; the assay was immunoSEQ multiplex PCR. The profile shows 120,000 or so clones, roughly 85% of them singletons. V is TRBV6-5 and J is TRBJ1-2, with a tentative D call TRBD1 (6 bases). This receptor was taken from a man aged 40-49 years with acute or convalescent COVID-19. The sample was peripheral blood. The CDR3 nucleotides read TGTGCCAGCAGAAGGGGACAAGACTATGGCTACACCTTC. Translating it yields CASRRGQDYGYTF.